These 3 T cell receptor beta chains were sequenced from one sample in a study of tissue T cells after allogeneic stem cell transplantation. Generated by immunoSEQ multiplex PCR, the TCRdb table keeps only in-frame clones and is missing some. The repertoire holds 740 or so clones, with around 70% as singletons. Sequencing used gut tissue. These receptors originate from a female BALB/c mouse in good health. Mouse MHC haplotype: H2-d.

Points on this clone: The listed genes are named as in mouse. The missing CDR3 end, 1 residue past where the read stops, is filled in from the germline J gene. This chain uses TRBV31 with TRBJ1-2; 9 nucleotides match TRBD1. The germline gives CDR1 GKSSPN, CDR2 SITVG. Trimming took 0 bases from V and 4 from J; bases not matched to a gene: 6. The CDR3 contains 15 residues. Incomplete CDR3 DNA: TGTGCCTGGAGTCTAGCCGGGACAGGGCGCTCCGACTACACC. Translation: CAWSLAGTGRSDYT. The whole CDR3 sequence is CAWSLAGTGRSDYTF.

Details on this clone: Gene names refer to mouse genes. The CDR3 sequence: CASSQDETGISNERLFF. The sequenced CDR3 bases are TGTGCCAGCAGCCAAGATGAGACAGGCATTTCCAACGAAAGATTATTT. The chain recombines TRBV5 with TRBJ1-4, with D possibly matching TRBD1 (6 bases). Read sequence stops 1 residue before the CDR3 end, and the germline J gene provides the missing end. Trimming left V 0 bases short and J 0 bases short, with 11 bases between. The CDR3 consists of 17 residues. Germline V gives CDR1 LGHNA, CDR2 YNLKQL (reference sequence).

This clone has only one observation. The genes are named according to mouse. Read data end 1 residue before the CDR3 end; the end is taken from the germline J gene. The chain has TRBV24 and TRBJ1-3, with unresolved D. This CDR3 comprises 14 residues. Trimming shortened V by 1 base and J by 0 bases, and 4 bases separated the two germline ends. Germline CDR1 KGHTA, CDR2 FRNEEI. The sequenced CDR3 bases are TGTGCCAGCAGTCTGTGGGGTTCTGGAAATACGCTCTAT. This translates into CASSLWGSGNTLY. The whole CDR3 sequence is CASSLWGSGNTLYF.